This TCR beta chain comes out of a study of CD8+CD57+ T cells in acquired aplastic anemia. Overall study: Recorded DNA amounts for sorted CD4+ and CD8+ cells had an average of 3.2 ug.

The patients chosen for sequencing had shown expansion of CD8+CD57+ cells (detected by flow cytometry). Each of the patients presented with severe acquired aplastic anemia. Among the patients, none had received any therapy at the time of blood sampling. TCR beta VDJ combinations and CDR3 sequences were profiled from genomic DNA. In TCRdb, the reads were re-called with MiXCR into one record per CDR3 protein. The data contain 150,000 to 180,000 distinct CDR3 sequences, roughly half of them singletons. CDR1 is SGHDT and CDR2 is YYEEEE in the germline V gene. The CDR3 is made up of 16 amino acids. Trimming took off 0 bases at V and 2 bases at J, with 12 bases between the two ends. The study, taken as a whole, reports: Between patients and controls, about 30 CD8+ CDR3 sequences were found in common.

This clonotype was counted at least ten times. The target antigen is unknown. V is TRBV5-6 and J is TRBJ2-1; possibly TRBD2 for D (5 bases). The sequenced sample consisted of sorted CD4+, CD8+, or CD8+CD57+ T cells (not recorded which) from PBMCs. The source of this sequence is a human donor with aplastic anemia. CDR3 region: CASSLGASFAYNEQFF. CDR3 nucleotides: TGTGCCAGCAGCTTGGGAGCTAGCTTCGCCTACAATGAGCAGTTCTTC.